This T cell receptor beta chain is drawn from a study of blood T cell repertoires in COVID-19. Study-level information: Sample material is recorded as cDNA or gDNA derived from T cells, B-cell-depleted T cells, or PBMCs.

Enrollment of patients from Seattle took place during active infection, with longitudinal follow-up. Original processing methods: Scientists estimated how many nucleated cells there were by amplifying reference gene primers. The protocol was immunoSEQ multiplex PCR, while the TCRdb copy is restricted to in-frame clones and leaves out a portion. For V, J and clone size, that table is used; D and trimming come from the DNA. The table shows approximately 200,000 clones, with 94% occurring only once. V lost 6 bases, J lost 4 bases, and 16 bases lay in between. This CDR3 contains 15 residues. Germline CDR1 is MNHNY and CDR2 is SVGAGI (reference sequence).

The origin of this receptor is a man aged 25 to 40 with COVID-19, enrolled during active disease. Input material: peripheral blood. J is TRBJ1-5 and V is TRBV6-6, with D maybe TRBD1 (6 bases). The CDR3 DNA is TGTGCCAGCAGGCCCGCTTACAGGGCAAATCAGCCCCAGCATTTT. Amino acids: CASRPAYRANQPQHF.